Listed below are T cell receptor beta chains from one sample, sequenced in a study of T cell responses to AZD1222 COVID-19 vaccine. Some clones are missing from TCRdb's copy, which holds only in-frame ones; the method was immunoSEQ multiplex PCR. This table holds approximately 150,000 clones, approximately 94% found once. This specimen was peripheral blood, taken on day 0 of AZD1222 vaccination. These receptor sequences come from an adult in good health. The CDR3 runs from the conserved cysteine through the conserved F or W. A D gene is named only where the DNA matches it firmly. Clone size is not always given. Where it is, it says once, few, many or a class for expanded clones.

NA	TRBV30	TRBJ1-2	NA	CAWSLQNYGYTF	TGTGCCTGGAGTTTACAGAACTATGGCTACACCTTC
once	TRBV19	TRBJ1-1	TRBD1	CASSTRDRIDTEAFF	TGTGCCAGTAGTACCCGGGACAGGATCGACACTGAAGCTTTCTTT
NA	TRBV5-6	TRBJ2-1	NA	CASSQTRGGNNEQFF	TGTGCCAGCAGCCAGACTAGAGGAGGGAACAATGAGCAGTTCTTC
NA	TRBV5-1	TRBJ1-2	TRBD1	CASSESDRGYYGYTF	TGCGCCAGCAGCGAATCTGACAGGGGATACTATGGCTACACCTTC
NA	TRBV18	TRBJ2-6	TRBD1	CASTPGQGSGGANVLTF	TGTGCCAGCACCCCGGGACAGGGGTCCGGGGGGGCCAACGTCCTGACTTTC
NA	TRBV19	TRBJ2-1	NA	CASSTEYNEQFF	TGTGCCAGTAGTACAGAGTACAATGAGCAGTTCTTC
NA	TRBV10-3	TRBJ2-7	TRBD1	CAISDPGQGPSYEQYF	TGTGCCATCAGTGACCCTGGACAGGGACCCTCTTACGAGCAGTACTTC
NA	TRBV21-1	TRBJ1-5	NA	CASSKRQGAIIGNQPQHF	TGTGCCAGCAGCAAGAGACAGGGGGCGATCATCGGCAATCAGCCCCAGCATTTT
NA	TRBV3-1/TRBV3-2	TRBJ1-3	NA	CASSQEGGTPRSGNTIYF	TGTGCCAGCAGCCAAGAGGGGGGGACACCCCGCTCTGGAAACACCATATATTTT
NA	TRBV29-1	TRBJ2-3	TRBD2	CSVESGTTDTQYF	TGCAGCGTTGAAAGCGGGACCACAGATACGCAGTATTTT
NA	TRBV2	TRBJ2-1	NA	CASSEWGGNEQFF	TGTGCCAGCAGTGAATGGGGTGGCAATGAGCAGTTCTTC
NA	TRBV7-2	TRBJ2-1	TRBD2	CASSLVGTSGNEQFF	TGTGCCAGCAGCTTAGTTGGGACTAGCGGGAATGAGCAGTTCTTC
NA	TRBV9	TRBJ2-3	TRBD2	CASSVEGGRAPDTQYF	TGTGCCAGCAGCGTAGAAGGCGGGAGGGCCCCAGATACGCAGTATTTT
few	TRBV27	TRBJ2-7	NA	CASMVQSGYEQYF	TGTGCCAGCATGGTGCAGTCCGGCTACGAGCAGTACTTC
NA	TRBV6-5	TRBJ1-2	NA	CASSYPGTEGYTF	TGTGCCAGCAGTTACCCGGGGACGGAGGGCTACACCTTC
NA	TRBV7-8	TRBJ1-5	TRBD1	CASSSHRGPDQPQHF	TGTGCCAGCAGCTCCCACAGGGGGCCGGATCAGCCCCAGCATTTT
NA	TRBV23-1	TRBJ2-2	TRBD1	CASSLRGHWSGTGELFF	TGCGCCAGCAGTCTTAGGGGGCACTGGAGTGGCACCGGGGAGCTGTTTTTT
NA	TRBV4-2	TRBJ1-5	NA	CASSQDRDGSNQPQHF	TGTGCCAGCAGCCAAGATCGGGACGGGAGCAATCAGCCCCAGCATTTT
NA	TRBV23-1	TRBJ1-1	NA	CASPPDYRDTEAFF	TGCGCCAGCCCCCCCGACTACAGGGACACTGAAGCTTTCTTT
NA	TRBV3-1/TRBV3-2	TRBJ1-5	NA	CASSQVAGTGSHF	TGTGCCAGCAGCCAAGTTGCGGGGACGGGCTCGCATTTT
NA	TRBV10-3	TRBJ2-5	NA	CAISEGGLGETQYF	TGTGCCATCAGTGAGGGGGGACTGGGGGAGACCCAGTACTTC
NA	TRBV5-1	TRBJ1-6	NA	CASSQNDNSPLHF	TGCGCCAGCAGCCAGAATGACAATTCACCCCTCCACTTT
NA	TRBV7-9	TRBJ1-2	NA	CASTRGSHGYTF	TGTGCCAGCACCCGGGGTTCTCATGGCTACACCTTC
NA	TRBV10-2	TRBJ1-6	NA	CASSEPSRQAFGSPLHF	TGCGCCAGCAGTGAACCCTCCCGACAGGCATTCGGCTCACCCCTCCACTTT
NA	TRBV7-2	TRBJ1-5	NA	CASSLGAGGGYNQPQHF	TGTGCCAGCAGCTTAGGGGCCGGAGGGGGTTACAATCAGCCCCAGCATTTT
once	TRBV5-1	TRBJ2-2	NA	CASSMETRNTGELFF	TGCGCCAGCAGCATGGAGACTAGAAACACCGGGGAGCTGTTTTTT
NA	TRBV11-3	TRBJ2-2	NA	CASSLRTGNTGELFF	TGTGCCAGCAGCTTAAGAACGGGGAACACCGGGGAGCTGTTTTTT
NA	TRBV6-5	TRBJ1-2	NA	CASSTPTARIGYTF	TGTGCCAGCAGCACCCCGACAGCCCGGATTGGCTACACCTTC
NA	TRBV7-2	TRBJ1-2	NA	CASSKTGVNYGYTF	TGTGCCAGCAGCAAGACAGGAGTTAACTATGGCTACACCTTC
NA	TRBV29-1	TRBJ1-4	TRBD1	CSVRTGLREKLFF	TGCAGCGTTCGGACAGGGCTACGGGAAAAACTGTTTTTT
few	TRBV11-3	TRBJ2-5	TRBD1	CASSSGGGRETQYF	TGTGCCAGCAGCTCAGGGGGCGGGCGGGAGACCCAGTACTTC
once	TRBV5-5	TRBJ2-1	NA	CASSPGPSPYNEQFF	TGTGCCAGCAGCCCGGGCCCGAGCCCCTACAATGAGCAGTTCTTC
NA	TRBV5-4	TRBJ2-7	TRBD2	CASSTSGRDEQYF	TGTGCCAGCAGCACTAGCGGGAGAGATGAGCAGTACTTC
NA	TRBV4-1	TRBJ1-1	NA	CASSQGAGRTEAFF	TGCGCCAGCAGCCAAGGAGCGGGGAGGACTGAAGCTTTCTTT
NA	TRBV18	TRBJ1-1	NA	CASSQDPGSEAFF	TGTGCCAGCTCCCAAGACCCCGGGTCTGAAGCTTTCTTT
few	TRBV12-3/TRBV12-4	TRBJ2-7	NA	CASSPASGIQYF	TGTGCCAGCAGTCCCGCCTCCGGAATTCAGTACTTC
NA	TRBV18	TRBJ2-7	NA	CASSLDRTYEQYF	TGTGCCAGCTCACTCGACAGGACTTACGAGCAGTACTTC
NA	TRBV15	TRBJ1-3	NA	CATSRDPGSGNTIYF	TGTGCCACCAGCAGAGATCCCGGCTCTGGAAACACCATATATTTT
NA	TRBV12-3/TRBV12-4	TRBJ2-4	TRBD1	CASSAQGAHIQYF	TGTGCCAGCAGCGCACAGGGGGCACACATTCAGTACTTC
NA	TRBV4-2	TRBJ2-5	TRBD2	CASSQGPRGQETQYF	TGTGCCAGCAGCCAGGGCCCGCGGGGGCAAGAGACCCAGTACTTC
NA	TRBV27	TRBJ2-1	NA	CASSLSSTSWDEQFF	TGTGCCAGCAGTTTATCTTCGACTAGTTGGGATGAGCAGTTCTTC
NA	TRBV27	TRBJ1-1	TRBD1	CASSAGTGGSEAFF	TGTGCCAGCAGCGCCGGGACAGGGGGATCTGAAGCTTTCTTT
NA	TRBV14	TRBJ1-2	NA	CASSPHGARIRHYGYTF	TGTGCCAGCAGCCCTCATGGCGCCCGGATCAGGCACTATGGCTACACCTTC
once	TRBV3-1/TRBV3-2	TRBJ1-2	NA	CASSPSVSGETNF	TGTGCCAGCAGCCCCTCCGTCTCAGGGGAGACCAACTTC
NA	TRBV29-1	TRBJ1-1	NA	CSAEEGNTGTEAFF	TGCAGCGCTGAAGAGGGGAATACGGGAACTGAAGCTTTCTTT
NA	TRBV19	TRBJ1-5	TRBD1	CASSTQTGVVGIPQHF	TGTGCCAGTAGTACCCAAACAGGGGTGGTGGGGATTCCCCAGCATTTT
once	TRBV4-1	TRBJ2-1	TRBD2	CASSQASSGRGYNEQFF	TGCGCCAGCAGCCAAGCCTCTAGCGGGAGGGGATACAATGAGCAGTTCTTC